This entry is about one T cell receptor (beta chain). V was shortened by 2 bases and J by 0 bases, with 18 bases between the two germline ends. This CDR3 is 18 amino acids long. Germline V gene data show CDR1 as LGHNT and CDR2 as FRNRAP. These data originate in a study of cytomegalovirus exposure and HLA in healthy donors. Some clones are missing from TCRdb's copy, which holds only in-frame ones; the method was immunoSEQ multiplex PCR. The sample lists 130,000 to 150,000 clones; approximately 84% were seen once. Sequenced input: PBMCs. The chain links TRBV12-5 to TRBJ2-3; D perhaps matches TRBD1 (5 bases). This TCR was sampled from a woman aged 25 to 45 in good health and CMV-seronegative. CDR3 nucleotides: TGTGCTAGTGGTTTGATCCCTGATGGGCAGGGCAGCACAGATACGCAGTATTTT. This translates into CASGLIPDGQGSTDTQYF.